One and the same sample provided the 8 T cell receptor beta chains below, sequenced in a study of blood T cell repertoires in COVID-19 (dated by TCRdb to 2018 to 2020). Receptors were amplified or captured by the immunoSEQ multiplex PCR assay. The table comes from immuneACCESS by way of TCRdb, which keeps in-frame sequences with V and J called. Part of the clones is missing from these tables; in studies checked, under half for an unresolved V gene and the rest for unknown reasons. This sample comprises roughly 120,000 clones, 90% of them detected only once. 1.5% to 2% of the sample is in the top ten clones. Sequencing was performed on peripheral blood. These receptors originate from a human donor with active COVID-19. The donor label of this sample is uncertain.

This chain uses TRBV5-5 with TRBJ2-2; 8 bases agree with TRBD2. J was trimmed by 5 bases and V by 3 bases; bases with no gene match: 3. The germline V gene has CDR1 SGHKS and CDR2 YYEKEE (reference sequence). The length of the CDR3 is 14 residues. CDR3 region: CASSWTSTTGELFF. Written as DNA, the CDR3 is TGTGCCAGCAGCTGGACTAGCACGACCGGGGAGCTGTTTTTT.

The rearrangement uses TRBV2 and TRBJ2-3, with a tentative D call TRBD1 (6 bases). CDR3 length equals 15 residues. The germline CDR1 and CDR2 sequences are SNHLY and FYNNEI. The V gene lost 3 bases and the J gene lost 1 base, with 11 bases spanning the gap. CDR3 region: CASSEWGLRTDTQYF. The CDR3 DNA sequence: TGTGCCAGCAGTGAGTGGGGGCTTCGCACAGATACGCAGTATTTT.

The CDR3 here is CASSQGLGTGLKGYTF. The CDR3 DNA follows: TGTGCCAGCAGCCAAGGTTTGGGGACAGGGCTAAAGGGCTACACCTTC. This chain uses TRBV3-1 (or the pseudogene TRBV3-2) with TRBJ1-2, with 9 bases matching TRBD1. This CDR3 has 16 residues. V lost 1 base to trimming and J lost 8 bases; unmatched junction nucleotides: 11. CDR1 LGHDT and CDR2 YNNKEL come from the germline V gene (reference sequence).

V gene TRBV18 combines with J gene TRBJ2-1; 7 nucleotides align to TRBD2. V gave up 6 bases and J gave up 3 bases; unmatched junction bases: 5. CDR1 KGHSH and CDR2 LQKENI come from the germline V gene. The CDR3 is 14 residues long. The DNA for the CDR3 is TGTGCCAGCTCGCGGGGACTAATCTACAATGAGCAGTTCTTC. The encoded protein is CASSRGLIYNEQFF.

The chain carries TRBV27 and TRBJ1-1, with TRBD1 matching 8 bases. From germline, CDR1 is MNHEY and CDR2 SMNVEV (reference sequence). The V segment lost 4 bases and the J segment 9 bases; nucleotides outside the gene matches: 16. The length of the CDR3 is 16 residues. In DNA form, the CDR3 reads TGTGCCAGCAGTTCCGGGACAGGTTTATCTTGGGAGCAAGCTTTCTTT. Protein product: CASSSGTGLSWEQAFF.

This clone has only a few counts. The chain combines TRBV7-9 with TRBJ1-3; D is ambiguous. The CDR3 loop spans 16 amino acids. Deletions cut 4 bases from V and 0 bases from J, with 13 bases between. Germline CDR1 is SEHNR and CDR2 is FQNEAQ (reference sequence). The CDR3 spells CASSSPKRNSGNTIYF. CDR3 sequence (DNA): TGTGCCAGCAGCTCCCCTAAGCGTAACTCTGGAAACACCATATATTTT.

This chain connects TRBV5-1 to TRBJ2-5, with 8 bases aligning to TRBD2. With V trimmed by 4 bases and J by 5 bases, 7 bases remained unmatched. CDR1 is SGHRS, CDR2 YFSETQ, per germline. The CDR3 has 14 amino acids. The CDR3 loop reads CASSTGLAGETQYF. The CDR3 bases are TGCGCCAGCAGCACCGGACTAGCCGGGGAGACCCAGTACTTC.

V and J are TRBV5-1 and TRBJ2-3, with TRBD1 matching 9 bases. The V and J ends lost 4 bases and 2 bases, in that order; junction bases with no gene match: 5. Germline V CDR1 and CDR2: SGHRS, YFSETQ. The CDR3 is made up of 15 amino acids. This CDR3 reads CASSRTGVLTDTQYF. The CDR3 DNA follows: TGCGCCAGCAGCCGGACAGGGGTTCTCACAGATACGCAGTATTTT.